Each of the 19 T cell receptor beta chains below was sequenced from the same sample in a study of CD8 T cells in ankylosing spondylitis. TCRdb processed the 5' RACE reads anew with MiXCR; each CDR3 protein has one entry. This table has 35,000 to 40,000 distinct CDR3 sequences, about 17% appearing once. The sequencing input was blood. The receptors shown here come from a male donor with ankylosing spondylitis or in good health (not recorded which).

This clonotype was observed a few times. The V gene is TRBV12-3 or TRBV12-4, the J gene TRBJ2-2; D gene uncertain. Trimming took off 7 bases at V and 1 base at J, with 10 bases between the two ends. The length of the CDR3 is 14 residues. This chain's CDR3 is CASTPNRNTGELFF. CDR3 in DNA: TGTGCCAGCACCCCTAACCGGAACACCGGGGAGCTGTTTTTT.

The chain uses TRBV28 and TRBJ2-1; 7 positions match TRBD2. This CDR3 is 14 amino acids long. Germline values: CDR1 MDHEN, CDR2 SYDVKM. The J segment lost 3 bases and the V segment lost 9 bases, leaving 8 bases of the junction unmatched. Written as DNA, the CDR3 is TGTGCCAGTCTCCGGCTAGCGGACTACAATGAGCAGTTCTTC. This gives the protein CASLRLADYNEQFF.

This clonotype was observed at least ten times. The chain recombines TRBV12-3 or TRBV12-4 with TRBJ1-4; D unresolved. The CDR3 covers 14 residues. The V end lost 3 bases, the J end lost 8 bases, and 13 bases lay between the germline ends. CDR3 nucleotides: TGTGCCAGCAGTTTTCGGGGATTCGGAGAAAAACTGTTTTTT. It translates to CASSFRGFGEKLFF.

The chain recombines TRBV5-4 with TRBJ2-3; TRBD2 agrees at 7 bases. Trimming cost V 3 bases and J 4 bases; bases outside gene matches: 8. Germline V gene data show CDR1 as SGHNT and CDR2 as YYREEE (reference sequence). This CDR3 has 15 residues. CDR3 loop: CASSSAFGGADTQYF. The CDR3 coding sequence is TGTGCCAGCAGCTCGGCTTTTGGGGGGGCAGATACGCAGTATTTT.

This clonotype was counted between two and nine times. CDR3 nucleotides: TGTGCCAGCAGCCGACCCCGAGAGACCCAGTACTTC. Translation gives CASSRPRETQYF. This chain links TRBV7-2 with TRBJ2-5, with D unclear. Germline V lookup: CDR1 SGHTA, CDR2 FQGNSA. This CDR3 spans 12 amino acids. V was cut by 5 bases and J by 4 bases, with 8 bases left in between.

This clonotype was counted a few times. This chain links TRBV20-1 with TRBJ2-3, with 9 bases lining up with TRBD2. The V and J ends lost 6 bases and 5 bases, in that order; junction bases with no gene match: 6. CDR3 length: 13 residues. Germline V gives CDR1 DFQATT, CDR2 SNEGSKA (reference sequence). The DNA of the CDR3 is TGCAGTGCCCCGGGACTAGCCGGAGATACGCAGTATTTT. It yields the protein CSAPGLAGDTQYF.

The J gene is TRBJ2-3, the V gene TRBV28; 8 bases fit TRBD2. There are 16 residues in the CDR3. V was pared by 2 bases and J by 4 bases, with 8 bases of the junction left unmatched. Germline V gene data show CDR1 as MDHEN and CDR2 as SYDVKM. Written as DNA, the CDR3 is TGTGCCAGCAGTTTAGCGGGAGGCTTGGGTTCAGATACGCAGTATTTT. Protein product: CASSLAGGLGSDTQYF. Full variable domain (outside the CDR3, taken from reference TRBV28 and TRBJ2-3): DVKVTQSSRYLVKRTGEKVFLECVQDMDHENMFWYRQDPGLGLRLIYFSYDVKMKEKGDIPEGYSVSREKKERFSLILESASTNQTSMYLCASSLAGGLGSDTQYFGPGTRLTVL.

V usage is TRBV7-2 and J usage is TRBJ2-1, with 10 bases matching TRBD2. Germline CDR1 SGHTA, CDR2 FQGNSA. The CDR3 length is 14 residues. Trimming cost V 5 bases and J 9 bases; bases outside gene matches: 7. For the CDR3, the DNA is TGTGCCAGCAGCGCGGGACTAGCGTTCGGTGAGCAGTTCTTC. Its protein is CASSAGLAFGEQFF.

The V gene is TRBV11-2, the J gene TRBJ2-3, with 12 bases identical to TRBD2. Trimming cost V 3 bases and J 3 bases; bases outside gene matches: 7. Looked up from germline, CDR1 is SGHAT and CDR2 is FQNNGV. The length of the CDR3 is 17 residues. In DNA, the CDR3 is TGTGCCAGCAGCTTTCGTCTAGCGGGGGGGCCTACAGATACGCAGTATTTT. Residues: CASSFRLAGGPTDTQYF.

The chain links TRBV7-9 to TRBJ1-1; D is perhaps TRBD1 (5 bases). Trimming cost V 3 bases and J 11 bases, with 13 bases left between them. Germline V gene lookup returns CDR1 SEHNR and CDR2 FQNEAQ (reference sequence). The CDR3 has 12 residues. CDR3 DNA sequence: TGTGCCAGCAGCTTCTCGACAGAGAGGGCTTTCTTT. It codes for CASSFSTERAFF.

This chain links TRBV28 with TRBJ2-1; D call uncertain. The CDR3 runs to 14 residues. With 6 bases removed from V and 5 bases from J, the gap between germline ends came to 14 bases. Germline CDR1 MDHEN, CDR2 SYDVKM. This chain's CDR3 is CASRLSDGDNEQFF. In DNA form, the CDR3 reads TGTGCCAGCAGACTTTCGGACGGTGACAATGAGCAGTTCTTC.

This clonotype has just a few counts. The rearrangement joins TRBV28 to TRBJ2-3; no firm D call. Germline V gene lookup returns CDR1 MDHEN and CDR2 SYDVKM. The CDR3 has 14 amino acids. V lost 7 bases and J lost 5, with 16 bases in between. The CDR3 coding sequence is TGTGCCAGCACCCCAGACACCTCGGGAGATACGCAGTATTTT. This gives the protein CASTPDTSGDTQYF.

CDR3 nucleotide sequence: TGTGCCAGCAGACCCGAGGCTTTCTTT. Translating it yields CASRPEAFF. The chain uses TRBV7-9 and TRBJ1-1; D is unresolved. The V gene lost 6 bases and the J gene lost 11 bases, with 7 bases spanning the gap. This CDR3 spans 9 amino acids. Germline values: CDR1 SEHNR, CDR2 FQNEAQ (reference sequence).

This clonotype has a handful of counts. The chain has TRBV25-1 and TRBJ2-2, with TRBD1 matching over 8 bases. The CDR3 totals 14 residues. Germline CDR1 is MGHDK and CDR2 is SYGVNS. The ends lost 8 bases at V and 1 base at J; junction bases unmatched: 3. The DNA of the CDR3 is TGTGCCAGCCACGACAGGGGGAACACCGGGGAGCTGTTTTTT. It yields the protein CASHDRGNTGELFF.

This clonotype was observed a handful of times. The CDR3 region is CSATQGAYEQYF. The CDR3 DNA reads TGCAGCGCCACTCAGGGGGCCTACGAGCAGTACTTC. The chain couples TRBV29-1 to TRBJ2-7, with 7 positions matching TRBD1. Germline V gene data show CDR1 as SQVTM and CDR2 as ANQGSEA. The CDR3 sequence is 12 residues long. Trimming took 7 bases from V and 2 from J; bases not matched to a gene: 5.

J is TRBJ2-1 and V is TRBV7-2; 7 nucleotides align to TRBD1. The J segment lost 4 bases and the V segment lost 1 base, leaving 1 base of the junction unmatched. The length of the CDR3 is 14 residues. CDR1 SGHTA and CDR2 FQGNSA come from the germline V gene. The CDR3 coding sequence is TGTGCCAGCAGCTTAGGGGGACAGTACAATGAGCAGTTCTTC. This encodes CASSLGGQYNEQFF.

In this sample, this clonotype turned up a few times. This sequence joins TRBV6-1 and TRBJ2-1; D not certain. The CDR3 runs 14 residues. V lost 8 bases, J lost 0 bases, and 11 bases lay in between. Germline values: CDR1 MNHNS, CDR2 SASEGT. The CDR3 region is CASRSPSSYNEQFF. The CDR3 DNA sequence: TGTGCCAGCCGCTCCCCAAGCTCCTACAATGAGCAGTTCTTC.

This clonotype was seen only a few times. The chain joins TRBV11-2 to TRBJ2-2; D might be TRBD1 or TRBD2, each matching 7 bases. Germline CDR1 reads SGHAT; CDR2 reads FQNNGV. CDR3 size: 15 residues. The V end lost 5 bases, the J end lost 5 bases, and 15 bases lay between the germline ends. CDR3: CASSPLRGGTGELFF. The DNA for the CDR3 is TGTGCCAGCAGCCCGCTCAGGGGGGGGACCGGGGAGCTGTTTTTT.

This clonotype was counted ten times or more. The chain joins TRBV29-1 to TRBJ2-1; TRBD2 matches 9 bases. The trim removed 4 bases at V and 4 bases at J, leaving 2 bases unmatched. CDR3 length: 13 amino acids. The V gene's germline CDR1 is SQVTM and CDR2 ANQGSEA. The CDR3 region is CSVGLADYNEQFF. For the CDR3, the DNA is TGCAGCGTTGGACTAGCGGATTACAATGAGCAGTTCTTC.